These 23 T cell receptor beta chains originate from one sample sequenced in a study of cytomegalovirus exposure and HLA in healthy donors. In the PCR, 60 Vbeta and 13 Jbeta primers were used. Some clones are missing from TCRdb's copy, which holds only in-frame ones; the method was immunoSEQ multiplex PCR. The data hold 120,000 or so clones, with 75% to 85% observed a single time. The sequenced material came from PBMCs. The source is a woman between 50 and 59 years old in good health and CMV-seropositive.

This chain uses TRBV19 with TRBJ1-2, with 7 bases that match TRBD1. Germline loops: CDR1 LNHDA, CDR2 SQIVND (reference sequence). V gave up 4 bases and J gave up 4 bases; unmatched junction bases: 6. The CDR3 is made up of 14 amino acids. The CDR3 here is CASSTWGTVYGYTF. The CDR3 bases are TGTGCCAGTAGTACATGGGGGACAGTCTATGGCTACACCTTC. The whole variable domain, remainder taken from reference TRBV19 and TRBJ1-2, is DGGITQSPKYLFRKEGQNVTLSCEQNLNHDAMYWYRQDPGQGLRLIYYSQIVNDFQKGDIAEGYSVSREKKESFPLTVTSAQKNPTAFYLCASSTWGTVYGYTFGSGTRLTVV.

The CDR3 is CASSSGTVGDTQYF. CDR3 DNA sequence: TGCGCCAGCAGCTCGGGGACAGTCGGCGATACGCAGTATTTT. The chain is built from TRBV5-1 and TRBJ2-3; 7 nucleotides align to TRBD1. The CDR3 runs to 14 residues. V shed 3 bases and J 6 bases; nucleotides not matched to a gene: 7. Germline CDR1 reads SGHRS; CDR2 reads YFSETQ.

The V and J genes are TRBV6-1 and TRBJ2-7, with 7 nucleotides matching TRBD1. This CDR3 is 14 amino acids long. Germline-derived CDR1 and CDR2 are MNHNS and SASEGT. With 4 bases clipped from V and 1 base from J, the junction kept 4 bases outside the gene matches. The CDR3 reads CASSGSGQSYEQYF. Written as DNA, the CDR3 is TGTGCCAGCAGTGGCTCGGGACAGTCCTACGAGCAGTACTTC.

The chain combines TRBV9 with TRBJ2-1; 9 positions agree with TRBD1. The CDR3 contains 16 residues. The V segment lost 4 bases and the J segment 4 bases; nucleotides outside the gene matches: 9. Germline CDR1 and CDR2: SGDLS and YYNGEE. The CDR3 spells CASSFSDRGVYNEQFF. In DNA form, the CDR3 reads TGTGCCAGCAGCTTTTCGGACAGGGGCGTTTACAATGAGCAGTTCTTC.

V gene TRBV5-1 combines with J gene TRBJ1-1; D perhaps matches TRBD1 (5 bases). CDR1 SGHRS and CDR2 YFSETQ come from the germline V gene. CDR3 size: 13 residues. Trimming removed 0 bases from V and 8 bases from J, with 11 bases in between. The CDR3 DNA is TGCGCCAGCAGCTTGGGCGAGGGGAGGGAAGCTTTCTTT. Translating it yields CASSLGEGREAFF.

V is TRBV15 and J is TRBJ2-7, with 9 bases that match TRBD2. The length of the CDR3 is 15 residues. Germline trimming cut 1 base from V and 6 bases from J; bases unmatched to any gene: 7. CDR1 is LNHNV, CDR2 YYDKDF, per germline (reference sequence). This CDR3 is CATSRVASGNPEQYF. The CDR3 DNA reads TGTGCCACCAGCAGAGTGGCTAGCGGGAACCCCGAGCAGTACTTC.

This clone was seen only once. The chain combines TRBV4-1 with TRBJ2-7, with 10 bases aligning to TRBD2. The CDR3 runs 15 residues. V lost 4 bases, J lost 3 bases, and 6 bases stayed unmatched. CDR1 and CDR2 (germline): MGHRA, YSYEKL. CDR3 nucleotide sequence: TGCGCCAGCAGCCCCCGGACTAGCGGAGTCTACGAGCAGTACTTC. Translated, it gives CASSPRTSGVYEQYF.

This clone was seen just once. The chain couples TRBV15 to TRBJ1-2; TRBD1 is a possible D gene (5 bases). The CDR3 length is 14 residues. Germline values: CDR1 LNHNV, CDR2 YYDKDF (reference sequence). V lost 0 bases to trimming and J lost 6 bases, with 11 bases between them. The CDR3 sequence: CATSRDQGLDGYTF. In nucleotides, the CDR3 is TGTGCCACCAGCAGAGATCAGGGTTTGGATGGCTACACCTTC.

The V call is TRBV14, the J call TRBJ1-2; D unresolved. The germline V and J ends were trimmed by 1 base and 1 base, with 10 bases remaining between them. This CDR3 comprises 15 residues. The germline V gene has CDR1 SGHDN and CDR2 FVKESK. The CDR3 here is CASSQGAPDNYGYTF. The CDR3 DNA reads TGTGCCAGCAGCCAAGGGGCACCGGATAACTATGGCTACACCTTC.

CDR3 nucleotide sequence: TGTGCCAGCAGCCGGGACAGATTCACAGATACGCAGTATTTT. Protein sequence: CASSRDRFTDTQYF. The V gene is TRBV6-1, the J gene TRBJ2-3; 7 bases are a match to TRBD1. After removal of 6 bases from V and 2 bases from J, the junction contained 5 bases not matched to a gene. CDR3 size: 14 residues. Germline assignment: CDR1 MNHNS and CDR2 SASEGT.

The count of this clone is one. The V and J genes are TRBV6-6 and TRBJ1-5, with a weak D call TRBD1 (5 bases). V lost 2 bases to trimming and J lost 6 bases, with 14 bases between them. The germline gives CDR1 MNHNY, CDR2 SVGAGI (reference sequence). This CDR3 contains 15 residues. The CDR3 protein is CASSYNAQGTQPQHF. CDR3 nucleotides: TGTGCCAGCAGTTACAACGCGCAGGGCACTCAGCCCCAGCATTTT.

This clone is a singleton in its sample. The chain couples TRBV11-2 to TRBJ1-4; TRBD1 agrees at 7 bases. With V trimmed by 0 bases and J by 0 bases, 1 base remained unmatched. This CDR3 comprises 16 residues. Germline V lookup: CDR1 SGHAT, CDR2 FQNNGV. The chain's CDR3 is CASSLDGQATNEKLFF. The CDR3 bases are TGTGCCAGCAGCTTAGATGGACAGGCAACTAATGAAAAACTGTTTTTT. Full variable domain (outside the CDR3, taken from reference TRBV11-2 and TRBJ1-4): EAGVAQSPRYKIIEKRQSVAFWCNPISGHATLYWYQQILGQGPKLLIQFQNNGVVDDSQLPKDRFSAERLKGVDSTLKIQPAKLEDSAVYLCASSLDGQATNEKLFFGSGTQLSVL.

This rearrangement joins TRBV7-9 to TRBJ2-1; TRBD2 is a possible D gene (6 bases). The CDR3 has 15 amino acids. CDR1 and CDR2 (germline): SEHNR, FQNEAQ (reference sequence). Trimming took off 5 bases at V and 5 bases at J, with 16 bases between the two ends. The CDR3 protein is CASSPGPSDHNEQFF. DNA of the CDR3: TGTGCCAGCAGCCCAGGGCCTAGCGACCACAATGAGCAGTTCTTC.

On this clone: The junction departs from the called germline gene at one end, perhaps through a read error. The chain links TRBV7-9 to TRBJ2-2, with D possibly being TRBD1 or TRBD2 (5 bases each). The V gene's germline CDR1 is SEHNR and CDR2 FQNEAQ (reference sequence). The CDR3 consists of 15 residues. The CDR3 loop is CSSSLEGINTGELFF. The CDR3 DNA sequence: TGTTCCAGCAGCTTAGAGGGGATCAACACCGGGGAGCTGTTTTTT. Looking up the rest from reference TRBV7-9 and TRBJ2-2 gives the full variable domain: DTGVSQNPRHKITKRGQNVTFRCDPISEHNRLYWYRQTLGQGPEFLTYFQNEAQLEKSRLLSDRFSAERPKGSFSTLEIQRTEQGDSAMYLCSSSLEGINTGELFFGEGSRLTVL.

The chain couples TRBV4-2 to TRBJ2-7; 7 nucleotides match TRBD2. V trimming: 4 bases; J trimming: 3 bases; junction bases outside the gene matches: 6. The CDR3 sequence is 14 residues long. Germline values: CDR1 LGHNA, CDR2 YNFKEQ. CDR3 protein: CASSLGEGNYEQYF. In DNA, the CDR3 is TGTGCCAGCAGCCTCGGGGAGGGAAACTACGAGCAGTACTTC.

The sample holds a few counts of this clone. V and J are TRBV6-6 and TRBJ1-1; no firm D call. The germline gives CDR1 MNHNY, CDR2 SVGAGI (reference sequence). Trimming removed 1 base at V and 0 bases at J, with 9 bases between. The length of the CDR3 is 15 residues. The CDR3 sequence: CASSYFRHMNTEAFF. The CDR3 DNA is TGTGCCAGCAGTTACTTTAGACACATGAACACTGAAGCTTTCTTT.

The chain couples TRBV2 to TRBJ1-1; 8 bases are a match to TRBD1. The CDR3 consists of 13 residues. Germline V gene lookup returns CDR1 SNHLY and CDR2 FYNNEI. V lost 9 bases and J lost 10; bases outside the gene matches: 13. The CDR3 DNA follows: TGTGCCAGTTGGGACAGGCAATCAGTAGGAGCTTTCTTT. Residues: CASWDRQSVGAFF.

The rearrangement links TRBV30 to TRBJ2-5; D remains ambiguous. V lost 0 bases, J lost 4 bases, and 6 bases lay in between. The CDR3 contains 12 residues. Per the germline V gene, CDR1 is GTSNPN and CDR2 is SVGIG (reference sequence). CDR3 nucleotides: TGTGCCTGGAGTGTAAGACTAGAGACCCAGTACTTC. Residues: CAWSVRLETQYF.

This clone was recorded once. The gene calls are TRBV15 and TRBJ2-1, with 7 bases lining up with TRBD2. V was pared by 0 bases and J by 7 bases, with 15 bases of the junction left unmatched. In germline, CDR1 is LNHNV, CDR2 YYDKDF (reference sequence). The CDR3 loop spans 18 amino acids. CDR3 nucleotide sequence: TGTGCCACCAGCAGAGACCCTTTTGAGGGAGGGCCGCTGAATGAGCAGTTCTTC. Residues: CATSRDPFEGGPLNEQFF.

The V and J genes are TRBV7-6 and TRBJ2-7; maybe TRBD2 (6 bases). The germline V gene has CDR1 SGHVS and CDR2 FNYEAQ. V lost 5 bases, J lost 3 bases, and 23 bases lay in between. This CDR3 is 17 amino acids long. CDR3: CASSPVPGGVLGYEQYF. The CDR3 nucleotides read TGTGCCAGCAGCCCTGTCCCCGGAGGGGTTTTAGGCTACGAGCAGTACTTC. Full variable domain (rest looked up from reference TRBV7-6 and TRBJ2-7): GAGVSQSPRYKVTKRGQDVALRCDPISGHVSLYWYRQALGQGPEFLTYFNYEAQQDKSGLPNDRFSAERPEGSISTLTIQRTEQRDSAMYRCASSPVPGGVLGYEQYFGPGTRLTVT.

This clone was recorded once. The chain couples TRBV4-3 to TRBJ2-2; D is unclear. Trimming left V 0 bases short and J 2 bases short, with 13 bases between. Germline assignment: CDR1 LGHNA and CDR2 YSLEER. CDR3 length equals 17 residues. The CDR3 DNA is TGCGCCAGCAGCCAAGATGACACTGAATTTAACACCGGGGAGCTGTTTTTT. This gives the protein CASSQDDTEFNTGELFF.

This clone was recorded once. CDR3: CASSFTGIGNQPQHF. The CDR3 DNA follows: TGTGCCAGCAGCTTCACAGGGATCGGCAATCAGCCCCAGCATTTT. The chain is built from TRBV6-5 and TRBJ1-5; maybe TRBD1 (6 bases). Germline CDR1 is MNHEY and CDR2 is SVGAGI. V was pared by 6 bases and J by 2 bases, with 14 bases between. This CDR3 contains 15 residues.

With respect to this clone: A junction end diverges from the germline sequence, so it may reflect a read error. The chain uses TRBV7-9 and TRBJ2-5; D is unclear. Germline V CDR1 and CDR2: SEHNR, FQNEAQ (reference sequence). The CDR3 spans 11 residues. The CDR3, as DNA: TGTTCCAGCAGCCAACAAGAGGCCCAGTACTTC. Translating gives CSSSQQEAQYF.